The clone carrying this T cell receptor beta chain was picked up one time. Ophthalmopathy cases scored 3 or more on the Clinical Activity Score and 4 or more on NOSPECS grade, with duration below 3 months. The record originates from a study of T cells in Graves' hyperthyroidism and ophthalmopathy. Study details: Peripheral blood collection took place at initial diagnosis, before any treatment.

The source material, RNA transcripts, was used to amplify TCR beta CDR3 regions. TCR CDR3 underwent first-round RT-PCR with the HTBI primer set. TCRdb reprocessed the multiplex PCR reads via MiXCR and lists one record per CDR3 protein. The sample consists of a few hundred thousand distinct CDR3 sequences, over 15% of them appearing once. The CDR3 extends over 13 amino acids. V gave up 5 bases and J gave up 4 bases, with 7 bases separating them. The germline CDR1 and CDR2 sequences are KGHDR and SFDVKD. Sequencing was carried out using blood. The chain employs TRBV24-1 and TRBJ2-2; no clear D gene. The receptor's source is a woman aged 55-70 years with Graves' ophthalmopathy. The DNA for the CDR3 is TGTGCCACCAGTGGCGACCTCACCGGGGAGCTGTTTTTT. It encodes CATSGDLTGELFF.